Sequencing of this TCR beta chain was carried out in a study of blood T cell repertoires in COVID-19. The overall study: Samples of COVID-19 (acute and convalescent) were obtained from the United States, Italy and Spain. T cells, B-cell-depleted T cells, or PBMCs provided the cDNA or gDNA that served as material.

Authors' methods: How many nucleated cells were present was estimated from reference gene primer amplification. Method: immunoSEQ multiplex PCR; TCRdb's copy keeps in-frame clones and lacks some. V and J calls and clone size are as listed in that table; D and trimming were resolved from the DNA. The data show 340,000 or so clones, roughly 87% seen once. Germline CDR1 is MNHEY and CDR2 is SVGEGT. The V end was cut by 2 bases, the J end by 3 bases, with 11 bases between. The CDR3 has 16 amino acids. The rearrangement uses TRBV6-2 or TRBV6-3 and TRBJ2-6, with D maybe TRBD2 (6 bases). Sequencing input: peripheral blood. This sequence was found in a man in his fifties with active or convalescent COVID-19. CDR3 protein: CASSYGGPGGANVLTF. The CDR3 nucleotides read TGTGCCAGCAGTTACGGAGGGCCCGGTGGGGCCAACGTCCTGACTTTC.